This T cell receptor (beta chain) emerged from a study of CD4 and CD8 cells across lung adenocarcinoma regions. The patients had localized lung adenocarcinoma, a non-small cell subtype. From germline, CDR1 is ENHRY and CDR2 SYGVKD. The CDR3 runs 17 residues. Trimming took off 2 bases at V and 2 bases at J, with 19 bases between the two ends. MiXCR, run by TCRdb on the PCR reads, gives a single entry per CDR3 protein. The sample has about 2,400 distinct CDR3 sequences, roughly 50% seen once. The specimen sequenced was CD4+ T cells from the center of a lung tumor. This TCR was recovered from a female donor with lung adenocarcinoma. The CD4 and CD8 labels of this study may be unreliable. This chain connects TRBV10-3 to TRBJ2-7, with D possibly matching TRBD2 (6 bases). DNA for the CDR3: TGTGCCATCAGTGAGCCAGAACGGGGGACGTCGACCTACGAGCAGTACTTC. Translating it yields CAISEPERGTSTYEQYF.